A selection of T cell receptor beta chains follows, all from one sample in a study of blood T cell repertoires in COVID-19. The assay was immunoSEQ multiplex PCR, and TCRdb's table has in-frame clones only and misses some. The sample gives more than 85,000 clones, more than 90% of which show up once; more than 5.5% is in the top ten. Sequencing input: peripheral blood. Receptors were obtained from a man aged 65 to 79 with acute or convalescent COVID-19. The CDR3 runs from the conserved cysteine through the conserved F or W. Each record gives: D gene, J gene, clone size, V gene, CDR3 DNA, CDR3 protein. D genes are given only for firm matches. For some rows the clone size is stated as once, few or many, or as a class when expanded; others skip it.

NA,TRBJ1-3,NA,TRBV18,TGTGCCAGCTCACCCAGGGGAAGGGGACTAAGCTCTGGAAACACCATATATTTT,CASSPRGRGLSSGNTIYF
NA,TRBJ1-4,NA,TRBV7-9,TGTGCCAGCAGCTTAGTGGACAGACGAGAAAAACTGTTTTTT,CASSLVDRREKLFF
NA,TRBJ1-3,NA,TRBV7-9,TGTGCCAGCAGCCCCCGGACCCTGGACAAGCACATCTCTGGAAACACCATATATTTT,CASSPRTLDKHISGNTIYF
NA,TRBJ2-7,NA,TRBV21-1,TGTGCCAGCAGCAAAGCGTGGCAGGGTTGTTACGAGCAGTACTTC,CASSKAWQGCYEQYF
TRBD2,TRBJ2-4,NA,TRBV12-3/TRBV12-4,TGTGCCAGCAGTTCTAGCGGGGGAAACATTCAGTACTTC,CASSSSGGNIQYF
NA,TRBJ2-5,NA,TRBV7-9,TGTGCCAGCAGCTCCTACCGGGAGACCCAGTACTTC,CASSSYRETQYF
NA,TRBJ2-1,NA,TRBV7-2,TGTGCCAGCAGCTTTCACCCCCCCCAGGCGAATGAGCAGTTCTTC,CASSFHPPQANEQFF
NA,TRBJ1-2,NA,TRBV9,TGTGCCAGCAGCCGCGGCTCGGGTGGCTACACCTTC,CASSRGSGGYTF
NA,TRBJ2-5,NA,TRBV5-1,TGCGCCAGCAGCTTGGGGCGGCCTGCGGGTGAGACCCAGTACTTC,CASSLGRPAGETQYF
NA,TRBJ1-1,NA,TRBV19,TGTGCCAGTAGCCATAGCTCGGGAGGCACTGAAGCTTTCTTT,CASSHSSGGTEAFF
NA,TRBJ1-2,NA,TRBV5-4,TGTGCCAGCAGCTTGGGCTTCGAGCCTTATGGCTACACCTTC,CASSLGFEPYGYTF
TRBD2,TRBJ2-2,NA,TRBV5-1,TGCGCCAGCAGCTTGGGGACTAGCAACACCGGGGAGCTGTTTTTT,CASSLGTSNTGELFF
NA,TRBJ1-2,once,TRBV27,TGTGCCAGCAGTTCCATTCAAAGCGGTTCGAACTATGGCTACACCTTC,CASSSIQSGSNYGYTF
TRBD1,TRBJ2-5,NA,TRBV11-2,TGTGCCAGCAGCTTACCGGGACAGGGAGAGACCCAGTACTTC,CASSLPGQGETQYF
TRBD1,TRBJ1-5,NA,TRBV19,TGTGCCAGGCCAAAAGACAGGGCCCATCAGCCCCAGCATTTT,CARPKDRAHQPQHF
NA,TRBJ1-5,NA,TRBV19,TGTGCCAGTAGTATAACCCAGGGTAGCAATCAGCCCCAGCATTTT,CASSITQGSNQPQHF
NA,TRBJ2-7,NA,TRBV24-1,TGTGCCACCGAGAGTAATTTCTACGAGCAGTACTTC,CATESNFYEQYF
NA,TRBJ1-5,NA,TRBV30,TGTGCCTGGGGGAGGAATCAGCCCCAGCATTTT,CAWGRNQPQHF
NA,TRBJ2-3,NA,TRBV11-1,TGTGCCAGCAGCTTAGCTTACGGGTTAGACACGCAGTATTTT,CASSLAYGLDTQYF
TRBD1,TRBJ1-5,NA,TRBV5-4,TGTGCCAGCAGCCAAAACCGCACAGGGGGAAGCAATCAGCCCCAGCATTTT,CASSQNRTGGSNQPQHF
NA,TRBJ2-7,NA,TRBV5-4,TGTGCCAGCAGCTTACCGATCGGGTCCAGCGAGCAGTACTTC,CASSLPIGSSEQYF
NA,TRBJ1-4,NA,TRBV19,TGTGCCAGTAGTATAACGAGGGCGAATGAAAAACTGTTTTTT,CASSITRANEKLFF
NA,TRBJ1-1,NA,TRBV2,TGTGCCAGCAGGCCTCGGAGGGTCACTGAAGCTTTCTTT,CASRPRRVTEAFF
NA,TRBJ1-5,NA,TRBV5-6,TGTGCCAGCAGCTTGTCAGGGAAAAGTCAGCCCCAGCATTTT,CASSLSGKSQPQHF
NA,TRBJ1-1,NA,TRBV4-1,TGCGCCAGCAGGACAGAGAACACTGAAGCTTTCTTT,CASRTENTEAFF
NA,TRBJ2-3,NA,TRBV7-9,TGTGCCAGCAGCTTAGTAACGGGATTCACAGATACGCAGTATTTT,CASSLVTGFTDTQYF
NA,TRBJ1-1,NA,TRBV3-1/TRBV3-2,TGTGCCAGCACCAAAGACTTGACACTTGAAGCTTTCTTT,CASTKDLTLEAFF
NA,TRBJ2-7,NA,TRBV4-2,TGTGCCAGCAGCCAAGACGCAGGGGTCTACGAGCAGTACTTC,CASSQDAGVYEQYF
NA,TRBJ1-6,NA,TRBV19,TGTGCCAGTAGTCGTCCAGGGGCCACCTATAATTCACCCCTCCACTTT,CASSRPGATYNSPLHF
TRBD2,TRBJ2-1,NA,TRBV19,TGTGCCAGTAGCTGGACTAGCGTAGGCGATGAGCAGTTCTTC,CASSWTSVGDEQFF
NA,TRBJ2-7,NA,TRBV18,TGTGCCAGCTCACCACGGCTAGCAGGCTCCTACGAGCAGTACTTC,CASSPRLAGSYEQYF
TRBD2,TRBJ2-5,NA,TRBV23-1,TGCGCCAGCAGTCAATGGGGGGGTAGGGAAGAGACCCAGTACTTC,CASSQWGGREETQYF
NA,TRBJ1-4,NA,TRBV4-1,TGCGCCAGCAGCCAAGCCCATGCGGGGGGTGGTAATGAAAAACTGTTTTTT,CASSQAHAGGGNEKLFF
NA,TRBJ2-2,NA,TRBV7-2,TGTGCCAGTGGGAGGACCGGGGAGCTGTTTTTT,CASGRTGELFF
NA,TRBJ2-7,NA,TRBV6-5,TGTGCCAGCTCAGGAGGGGCAGCTACCGAGCAGTACTTC,CASSGGAATEQYF
TRBD1,TRBJ2-3,NA,TRBV27,TGTGCCAGCAGGGAGACAGGGGGCACAGATACGCAGTATTTT,CASRETGGTDTQYF